This T cell receptor (beta chain) is drawn from a study of shared clonotypes between healthy human individuals. The study drew its donors from healthy HIV-negative adults without recent acute infections or vaccinations. Every donor, a Caucasian adult, lived in Nashville, Tennessee. For unsorted samples, genomic DNA was extracted from 75 million to 90 million PBMCs. Germline V gives CDR1 MNHEY, CDR2 SMNVEV (reference sequence). The CDR3 is 15 residues long. Trimming cost V 2 bases and J 5 bases, with 10 bases left between them. At the deep level, the assay was run. Only in-frame clones appear in the TCRdb table, and some are missing; sequencing was by immunoSEQ multiplex PCR. The profile shows around 450,000 clones, roughly 83% of them singletons.

Sequencing was done on a sample of PBMCs. This TCR derives from a middle-aged woman in good health. Some clones in this sample may be carry-over from other donors' samples. V usage is TRBV27 and J usage is TRBJ1-6; D is unresolved. The CDR3 protein is CASSLDLQNNSPLHF. The CDR3 bases are TGTGCCAGCAGTTTAGATCTTCAGAATAATTCACCCCTCCACTTT.